This note documents a single TCR beta chain sequence. A sample-barcoded 5' primer and a J-beta primer mix were used in a second PCR of about 7 to 12 cycles. TCRdb reanalysed the 5' RACE reads using MiXCR and keeps one entry per CDR3 protein. The table has nearly 800,000 distinct CDR3 sequences, more than 50% seen once. The data are from a study of blood T cells in healthy people across ages. Study-wide context: About one barcoded TCR beta cDNA was captured per two T cells.

This CDR3 is 16 amino acids long. The germline CDR1 and CDR2 sequences are MDHEN and SYDVKM. V was trimmed by 5 bases and J by 7 bases, leaving 23 bases between them. V and J are TRBV28 and TRBJ1-2; a possible D gene is TRBD1 (6 bases). The receptor's source is a man aged 35 to 55 in good health. The sequencing input was blood. This CDR3 is CASSPPVVGGSGGYTF. In nucleotides, the CDR3 is TGTGCCAGCAGTCCCCCGGTTGTGGGGGGCTCGGGTGGCTACACCTTC.